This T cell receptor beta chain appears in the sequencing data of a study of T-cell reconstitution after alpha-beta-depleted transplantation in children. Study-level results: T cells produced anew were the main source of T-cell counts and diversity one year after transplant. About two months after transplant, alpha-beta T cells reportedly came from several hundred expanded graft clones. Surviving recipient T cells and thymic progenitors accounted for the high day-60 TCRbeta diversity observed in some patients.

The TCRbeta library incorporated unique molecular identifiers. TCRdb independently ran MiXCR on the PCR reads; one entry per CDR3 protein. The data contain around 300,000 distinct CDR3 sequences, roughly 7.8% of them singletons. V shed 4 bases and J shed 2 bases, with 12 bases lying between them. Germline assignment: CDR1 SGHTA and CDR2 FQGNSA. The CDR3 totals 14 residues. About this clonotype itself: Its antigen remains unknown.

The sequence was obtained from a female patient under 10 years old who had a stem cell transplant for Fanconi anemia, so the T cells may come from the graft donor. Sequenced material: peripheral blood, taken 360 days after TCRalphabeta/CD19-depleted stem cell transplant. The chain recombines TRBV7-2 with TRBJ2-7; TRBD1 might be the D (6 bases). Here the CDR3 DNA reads TGTGCCAGCAGCTCCCTCAGGGGCACCTACGAGCAGTACTTC. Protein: CASSSLRGTYEQYF. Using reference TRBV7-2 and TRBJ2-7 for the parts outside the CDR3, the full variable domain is GAGVSQSPSNKVTEKGKDVELRCDPISGHTALYWYRQSLGQGLEFLIYFQGNSAPDKSGLPSDRFSAERTGGSVSTLTIQRTQQEDSAVYLCASSSLRGTYEQYFGPGTRLTVT.